This T cell receptor (beta chain) was profiled in a study of blood T cell repertoires in COVID-19. Overall study: Sites across the United States, Italy and Spain contributed samples from acute and convalescent COVID-19. PBMCs, B-cell-depleted T cells, or T cells were the source of the cDNA or gDNA that made up the material.

In the original processing: Reference gene primer amplification yielded estimated nucleated cell counts. The assay was immunoSEQ multiplex PCR, and TCRdb's table has in-frame clones only and misses some. V, J and clone size reflect that table, while D and trimming were determined from the DNA. The profile shows some 140,000 clones, about three quarters of them singletons. V lost 0 bases to trimming and J lost 4 bases; unmatched junction nucleotides: 3. CDR3 length equals 15 residues. Germline CDR1 reads SGHKS; CDR2 reads YYEKEE (reference sequence). Material for sequencing was peripheral blood. The rearrangement uses TRBV5-5 and TRBJ2-1; TRBD2 aligns across 8 bases. The origin of this receptor is an elderly man with acute or convalescent COVID-19. The CDR3 bases are TGTGCCAGCAGCTTGGACCTAGCGGGTTACAATGAGCAGTTCTTC. Amino acids: CASSLDLAGYNEQFF.